A single sample gave rise to the 28 T cell receptor beta chains below, sequenced in a study of CD8+ T cells in alopecia areata. Described treatment: oral pan-JAK inhibitor, 5-10 mg twice daily. As the sequencing template, cDNA was produced by extracting RNA and reverse transcribing it. Assay used: immunoSEQ multiplex PCR; TCRdb lists only in-frame clones, some missing. Among about 210,000 clones, approximately 57% were seen once, and the ten largest hold around 1.6%. Source: CD4+ T cells sorted from blood, taken at week 4, from a patient treated with tofacitinib. These receptors all stem from a human donor with alopecia areata.

The chain combines TRBV11-1 with TRBJ2-1; 15 bases match TRBD2. Unmatched junction bases numbered 8, after V lost 0 bases and J lost 14 bases. The germline V gene has CDR1 SGHAT and CDR2 FQDESV (reference sequence). The CDR3 loop spans 16 amino acids. CDR3: CASSLARTSGGAVKFF. The CDR3 DNA follows: TGTGCCAGCAGCTTAGCCCGGACTAGCGGGGGGGCCGTGAAGTTCTTC.

The chain uses TRBV11-2 and TRBJ1-4; 8 nucleotides align to TRBD1. J gave up 6 bases and V 5 bases, and 14 bases lay outside the gene matches. This CDR3 is built from 17 residues. The germline V gene has CDR1 SGHAT and CDR2 FQNNGV. CDR3 residues: CASSQGAQGRIDEKLFF. The CDR3 region has the DNA TGTGCCAGCAGCCAGGGGGCCCAGGGGCGGATAGATGAAAAACTGTTTTTT.

V and J are TRBV7-3 and TRBJ2-5; a possible D gene is TRBD1 (5 bases). V shed 2 bases and J shed 4 bases, with 14 bases lying between them. This CDR3 comprises 15 residues. Germline lookup yields CDR1 SGHTA and CDR2 FQGTGA. The CDR3 loop is CASSLGAAQGETQYF. For the CDR3, the DNA is TGTGCCAGCAGCTTAGGGGCTGCTCAGGGAGAGACCCAGTACTTC.

This chain joins TRBV4-1 and TRBJ1-6, with D possibly matching TRBD1 (5 bases). The CDR3 is 15 amino acids. Germline V gene lookup returns CDR1 MGHRA and CDR2 YSYEKL. V was trimmed by 0 bases and J by 9 bases, leaving 12 bases between them. CDR3 DNA: TGCGCCAGCAGCCAAGATTTGGGGGTTGGTTCACCCCTCCACTTT. This encodes CASSQDLGVGSPLHF.

V usage is TRBV14 and J usage is TRBJ2-7; tentatively, D is TRBD1 (6 bases). V was shortened by 1 base and J by 0 bases, with 10 bases between the two germline ends. The germline V gene encodes CDR1 SGHDN and CDR2 FVKESK. The CDR3 length is 15 residues. CDR3 protein: CASSQGQVGSYEQYF. The DNA for the CDR3 is TGTGCCAGCAGCCAAGGACAGGTTGGCTCCTACGAGCAGTACTTC.

V and J are TRBV7-3 and TRBJ2-6, with 7 bases aligning to TRBD1. V shed 3 bases, J shed 4 bases, and the junction held 3 bases outside the gene matches. CDR3 length: 15 amino acids. Germline V gives CDR1 SGHTA, CDR2 FQGTGA. In DNA, the CDR3 is TGTGCCAGCAGCTTTGACAGGGCCGGGGCCAACGTCCTGACTTTC. This gives the protein CASSFDRAGANVLTF.

The chain recombines TRBV9 with TRBJ2-3; TRBD2 aligns across 9 bases. CDR1 SGDLS and CDR2 YYNGEE come from the germline V gene. The CDR3 loop spans 15 amino acids. V lost 5 bases and J lost 0; bases outside the gene matches: 4. The CDR3 protein is CASRRAGGSTDTQYF. CDR3 bases: TGTGCCAGCAGAAGAGCGGGGGGAAGCACAGATACGCAGTATTTT.

This chain uses TRBV4-2 with TRBJ1-2; D is perhaps TRBD1 (5 bases). Trimming shortened V by 3 bases and J by 4 bases, and 12 bases separated the two germline ends. This CDR3 region has 14 residues. CDR1 is LGHNA, CDR2 YNFKEQ, per germline. CDR3: CASSQDLGVYGYTF. The CDR3 nucleotides read TGTGCCAGCAGCCAGGACCTGGGGGTCTATGGCTACACCTTC.

This chain uses TRBV9 with TRBJ2-1, with 10 bases that match TRBD2. The germline gives CDR1 SGDLS, CDR2 YYNGEE. J gave up 4 bases and V 2 bases, and 6 bases lay outside the gene matches. CDR3 length equals 16 residues. CDR3 DNA sequence: TGTGCCAGCAGCGTCCTCCTTAGCGGGGGGTACAATGAGCAGTTCTTC. Translation gives CASSVLLSGGYNEQFF.

This chain connects TRBV11-2 to TRBJ2-7; no definite D call. The V gene lost 6 bases and the J gene lost 5 bases, with 17 bases spanning the gap. Germline V CDR1 and CDR2: SGHAT, FQNNGV. The CDR3 extends over 14 amino acids. CDR3 amino acids: CASRSLSGGHEQYF. CDR3 in DNA: TGTGCCAGCAGATCGTTGAGTGGCGGCCACGAGCAGTACTTC.

This chain links TRBV30 with TRBJ1-1; perhaps TRBD1 as D (6 bases). V lost 0 bases to trimming and J lost 1 base, with 9 bases between them. The CDR3 has 14 amino acids. CDR1 is GTSNPN and CDR2 is SVGIG in the germline V gene (reference sequence). CDR3 in amino acids: CAWSVQTGNTEAFF. CDR3 nucleotides: TGTGCCTGGAGTGTACAGACAGGGAACACTGAAGCTTTCTTT.

V and J are TRBV15 and TRBJ1-5; D not certain. Germline assignment: CDR1 LNHNV and CDR2 YYDKDF (reference sequence). Trimming removed 0 bases from V and 3 bases from J, with 6 bases in between. The CDR3 covers 14 residues. In DNA form, the CDR3 reads TGTGCCACCAGCAGAGACGGACTCAATCAGCCCCAGCATTTT. It codes for CATSRDGLNQPQHF.

In this sample, this clone turned up a few times. The chain recombines TRBV5-6 with TRBJ2-5; tentatively, D is TRBD1 (6 bases). The CDR3 extends over 14 amino acids. CDR1 SGHDT and CDR2 YYEEEE come from the germline V gene. Trimming pared 1 base from V and 4 bases from J, leaving 11 bases between. The CDR3 region has the DNA TGTGCCAGCAGCTTGCAGGGGCGAGGAGAGACCCAGTACTTC. It codes for CASSLQGRGETQYF.

This CDR3 reads CASDRDREAKNIQYF. The CDR3, as DNA: TGTGCCAGCGACCGGGACAGGGAAGCCAAAAACATTCAGTACTTC. The chain carries TRBV2 and TRBJ2-4; TRBD1 matches 9 bases. This CDR3 has 15 amino acids. Trimming removed 8 bases from V and 0 bases from J; junction bases left unmatched: 5. Germline V lookup: CDR1 SNHLY, CDR2 FYNNEI.

This clone was counted only a few times. The chain uses TRBV30 and TRBJ1-1; 9 bases are shared with TRBD1. V shed 4 bases and J 6 bases; nucleotides not matched to a gene: 6. This CDR3 comprises 13 residues. The germline gives CDR1 GTSNPN, CDR2 SVGIG (reference sequence). CDR3 region: CAWTGTGFSEAFF. The CDR3 region has the DNA TGTGCCTGGACTGGGACAGGGTTCTCTGAAGCTTTCTTT.

Only a few counts were recorded for this clone. This rearrangement joins TRBV5-6 to TRBJ2-3; D is undetermined. V was clipped by 0 bases and J by 3 bases, with 8 bases between them. Germline CDR1 reads SGHDT; CDR2 reads YYEEEE. This CDR3 contains 14 residues. In nucleotides, the CDR3 is TGTGCCAGCAGCTTGGGCGGCAGAACAGATACGCAGTATTTT. Amino acid sequence: CASSLGGRTDTQYF.

Only a few counts were recorded for this clone. V is TRBV6-5 and J is TRBJ1-4; no clear D gene. Trimming pared 6 bases from V and 8 bases from J, leaving 4 bases between. The CDR3 consists of 10 residues. CDR1 is MNHEY and CDR2 is SVGAGI in the germline V gene. The CDR3 reads CASSREKLFF. The CDR3 nucleotides read TGTGCCAGCAGCCGAGAAAAACTGTTTTTT.

The chain combines TRBV15 with TRBJ1-2; a weak D match, TRBD1 (5 bases). Germline V lookup: CDR1 LNHNV, CDR2 YYDKDF (reference sequence). The V and J ends lost 4 bases and 10 bases respectively, with 16 bases between them. This CDR3 contains 13 residues. The CDR3 region is CATSIPRAQPYTF. The CDR3 DNA sequence: TGTGCCACCAGCATCCCCAGGGCCCAGCCCTACACCTTC.

The CDR3: CASSLEPAHQETQYF. The CDR3 DNA follows: TGTGCCAGCAGCTTGGAGCCAGCACACCAAGAGACCCAGTACTTC. The rearrangement joins TRBV5-6 to TRBJ2-5, with D hard to call. The CDR3 covers 15 residues. CDR1 SGHDT and CDR2 YYEEEE come from the germline V gene. The V end lost 0 bases, the J end lost 0 bases, and 9 bases lay between the germline ends.

The chain employs TRBV30 and TRBJ1-1; tentative D call: TRBD1 (6 bases). The CDR3 is made up of 12 amino acids. V lost 8 bases and J 2 bases, leaving 12 bases between the germline ends. Germline V gene data show CDR1 as GTSNPN and CDR2 as SVGIG (reference sequence). CDR3 sequence reads: CAGGRGNTEAFF. In DNA form, the CDR3 reads TGTGCCGGGGGCAGGGGCAACACTGAAGCTTTCTTT.

In this sample, this clone turned up a few times. The J gene is TRBJ2-7, the V gene TRBV14, with TRBD1 identical over 8 bases. Germline V lookup: CDR1 SGHDN, CDR2 FVKESK. CDR3 size: 16 residues. The ends lost 4 bases at V and 2 bases at J; junction bases unmatched: 10. The CDR3 spells CASSPIGTGWTYEQYF. CDR3 nucleotides: TGTGCCAGCAGCCCCATTGGGACAGGATGGACCTACGAGCAGTACTTC.

V gene TRBV5-1 combines with J gene TRBJ1-4; D is perhaps TRBD1 (6 bases). The V gene's germline CDR1 is SGHRS and CDR2 YFSETQ. Trimming removed 4 bases at V and 5 bases at J, with 12 bases between. The CDR3 contains 14 residues. CDR3: CASSLGQRNEKLFF. CDR3 bases: TGCGCCAGCAGCCTGGGACAACGAAATGAAAAACTGTTTTTT.

CDR3 nucleotide sequence: TGCGCCAGCAGGACTGGGGGCCACTCCTATGGCTACACCTTC. Its translation: CASRTGGHSYGYTF. The rearrangement joins TRBV23-1 to TRBJ1-2; D may be TRBD1 (6 bases). TRBV23-1 is an ORF, and what it does is uncertain. This CDR3 comprises 14 residues. V dropped 6 bases and J dropped 4 bases, with 15 bases sitting between them.

J is TRBJ1-6 and V is TRBV30, with D maybe TRBD1 (5 bases). Germline lookup yields CDR1 GTSNPN and CDR2 SVGIG (reference sequence). The CDR3 has 15 amino acids. Deletions cut 3 bases from V and 0 bases from J, with 9 bases between. The CDR3, as DNA: TGTGCCTGGAGGGGGCTAAGCTCCTATAATTCACCCCTCCACTTT. This translates into CAWRGLSSYNSPLHF.

This clone was found a few times. The chain uses TRBV29-1 and TRBJ2-7, with a possible D match to TRBD1 (6 bases). This CDR3 is built from 13 residues. Between the trimmed V and J ends, which lost 3 bases and 4 bases, there was a span of 13 bases. The germline V gene encodes CDR1 SQVTM and CDR2 ANQGSEA. CDR3 residues: CSVELQGAYEQYF. For the CDR3, the DNA is TGCAGCGTTGAGTTACAGGGAGCATACGAGCAGTACTTC.

The CDR3 coding sequence is TGTGCCAGCAGCTTAACCTACGAGCAGTACTTC. Amino acid sequence: CASSLTYEQYF. This chain links TRBV7-2 with TRBJ2-7; D remains unclear. In germline, CDR1 is SGHTA, CDR2 FQGNSA. The CDR3 has 11 residues. V was trimmed by 2 bases and J by 2 bases, leaving 1 base between them.

The sample holds a few counts of this clone. The chain recombines TRBV14 with TRBJ2-2; TRBD1 or TRBD2 may be the D gene (5 bases each). This CDR3 is 17 amino acids long. Deletions cut 0 bases from V and 5 bases from J, with 16 bases between. CDR1 and CDR2 from the germline V gene are SGHDN and FVKESK. CDR3 DNA sequence: TGTGCCAGCAGCCAAGATGGTTCGAAGTGGGGGACCGGGGAGCTGTTTTTT. It translates to CASSQDGSKWGTGELFF.

The genes are TRBV7-3 and TRBJ2-6, with 9 bases aligning to TRBD1. In germline, CDR1 is SGHTA, CDR2 FQGTGA. Losses at the gene ends were 5 bases for V and 12 bases for J; bases not matched to a gene: 5. CDR3 length: 13 amino acids. CDR3 nucleotides: TGTGCCAGCAGCCCCGGACAGGGGAGCGTCCTGACTTTC. Translated, it gives CASSPGQGSVLTF.